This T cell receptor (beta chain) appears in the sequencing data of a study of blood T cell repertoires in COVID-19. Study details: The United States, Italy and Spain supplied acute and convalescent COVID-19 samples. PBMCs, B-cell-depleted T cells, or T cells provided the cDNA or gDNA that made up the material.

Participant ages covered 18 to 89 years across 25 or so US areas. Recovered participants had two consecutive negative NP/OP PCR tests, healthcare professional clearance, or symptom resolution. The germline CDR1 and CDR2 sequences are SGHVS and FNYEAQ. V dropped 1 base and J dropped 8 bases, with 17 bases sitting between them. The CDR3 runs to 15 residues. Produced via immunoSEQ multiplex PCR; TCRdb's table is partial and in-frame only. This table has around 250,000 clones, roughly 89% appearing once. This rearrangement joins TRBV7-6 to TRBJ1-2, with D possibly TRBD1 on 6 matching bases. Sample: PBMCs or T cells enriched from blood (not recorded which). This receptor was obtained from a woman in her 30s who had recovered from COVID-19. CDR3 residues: CASSLGTATVEGYTF. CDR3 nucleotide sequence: TGTGCCAGCAGCTTAGGGACAGCCACCGTGGAAGGCTACACCTTC.